A single sample is the source of the 25 T cell receptor beta chains below, sequenced in a study of blood T cell repertoires in COVID-19. TCRdb's table, derived via immunoSEQ multiplex PCR, lists solely in-frame clones and lacks some. The table has about 160,000 clones, approximately 80% seen once. Sequencing was done on a sample of PBMCs or T cells enriched from blood (not recorded which). The receptors were sampled from a man between 35 and 55 years old who had recovered from COVID-19.

The V call is TRBV4-1, the J call TRBJ2-5; 15 bases agree with TRBD2. The CDR3 loop spans 17 amino acids. CDR1 is MGHRA, CDR2 YSYEKL, per germline. Trimming removed 0 bases from V and 5 bases from J; junction bases left unmatched: 4. The CDR3 sequence: CASSQEGTSGGTETQYF. The CDR3 DNA is TGCGCCAGCAGCCAAGAGGGGACTAGCGGGGGGACTGAGACCCAGTACTTC.

CDR3 sequence (DNA): TGTGCCAGCAGTTTCGAGTACACTGAAGCTTTCTTT. It translates to CASSFEYTEAFF. The J gene is TRBJ1-1, the V gene TRBV12-3 or TRBV12-4; the D is unclear. Deletions cut 3 bases from V and 3 bases from J, with 5 bases between. The CDR3 consists of 12 residues.

The chain links TRBV5-6 to TRBJ1-1, with a weak D call TRBD1 (5 bases). This CDR3 region has 12 residues. Germline loops: CDR1 SGHDT, CDR2 YYEEEE. V lost 6 bases to trimming and J lost 6 bases, with 12 bases between them. Written as DNA, the CDR3 is TGTGCCAGCATCGGCCAGGGCGCTGAAGCTTTCTTT. Residues: CASIGQGAEAFF.

The chain combines TRBV7-6 with TRBJ2-7; 7 bases fit TRBD1. The length of the CDR3 is 14 residues. Germline CDR1 SGHVS, CDR2 FNYEAQ. V was clipped by 5 bases and J by 2 bases; unmatched bases: 6. This chain's CDR3 is CASSQRQGPYEQYF. DNA for the CDR3: TGTGCCAGCAGCCAACGACAGGGCCCCTACGAGCAGTACTTC.

This clone was counted a few times. The genes are TRBV2 and TRBJ2-7; 11 nucleotides agree with TRBD2. The CDR3 spans 15 residues. CDR1 is SNHLY, CDR2 FYNNEI, per germline. J was trimmed by 7 bases and V by 1 base; bases with no gene match: 6. CDR3 sequence reads: CASSEGLAGGIEQYV. The CDR3, as DNA: TGTGCCAGCAGTGAAGGGCTAGCGGGGGGAATTGAGCAGTACGTC.

The table lists this clone with a few counts. The sample carries other DNA sequences with the same CDR3. This chain links TRBV6-5 with TRBJ1-1; 9 bases map to TRBD1. Unmatched junction bases numbered 4, after V lost 4 bases and J lost 4 bases. This CDR3 spans 14 amino acids. Germline CDR1 and CDR2: MNHEY and SVGAGI. CDR3 sequence (DNA): TGTGCCAGCAGTTCGGGGACAGGGAGCACTGAAGCTTTCTTT. It translates to CASSSGTGSTEAFF.

The rearrangement uses TRBV5-4 and TRBJ2-1; TRBD2 matches at 16 bases. Germline assignment: CDR1 SGHNT and CDR2 YYREEE (reference sequence). J was trimmed by 0 bases and V by 2 bases; bases with no gene match: 2. The CDR3 loop spans 18 amino acids. CDR3 DNA: TGTGCCAGCAGCTTTGGGACTAGCGGGGGGGTCTCCTACAATGAGCAGTTCTTC. This sequence encodes CASSFGTSGGVSYNEQFF.

This clone has ten or more counts. This chain connects TRBV4-2 to TRBJ2-5; D perhaps matches TRBD1 (7 bases). V shed 0 bases and J shed 3 bases, with 17 bases lying between them. CDR1 LGHNA and CDR2 YNFKEQ come from the germline V gene. CDR3 size: 17 residues. CDR3: CASSQDKQGGFEETQYF. The CDR3 nucleotides read TGTGCCAGCAGCCAAGATAAGCAGGGGGGATTCGAAGAGACCCAGTACTTC.

This chain connects TRBV11-2 to TRBJ2-5; tentative D call: TRBD1 (6 bases). The CDR3 runs 13 residues. V lost 3 bases, J lost 5 bases, and 10 bases lay in between. Germline lookup yields CDR1 SGHAT and CDR2 FQNNGV. CDR3 protein: CASSFTGTETQYF. The CDR3 region has the DNA TGTGCCAGCAGCTTCACAGGGACGGAGACCCAGTACTTC.

The CDR3 is CASSRPPGQNSVEAFF. The CDR3 DNA reads TGTGCCAGCAGCCGACCCCCGGGACAGAATTCCGTTGAAGCTTTCTTT. The chain uses TRBV14 and TRBJ1-1; 7 positions agree with TRBD1. The V and J ends lost 4 bases and 7 bases, in that order; junction bases with no gene match: 15. Looked up from germline, CDR1 is SGHDN and CDR2 is FVKESK. CDR3 size: 16 residues. Supplemented by reference TRBV14 and TRBJ1-1, the full variable domain reads EAGVTQFPSHSVIEKGQTVTLRCDPISGHDNLYWYRRVMGKEIKFLLHFVKESKQDESGMPNNRFLAERTGGTYSTLKVQPAELEDSGVYFCASSRPPGQNSVEAFFGQGTRLTVV.

This chain links TRBV24-1 with TRBJ2-7; 9 nucleotides match TRBD1. The CDR3 runs to 14 residues. The germline gives CDR1 KGHDR, CDR2 SFDVKD. V was clipped by 8 bases and J by 4 bases; unmatched bases: 8. The DNA for the CDR3 is TGTGCCACCAAAACAGGGGGCAATCATTACGAGCAGTACGTC. As protein: CATKTGGNHYEQYV.

The rearrangement links TRBV6-5 to TRBJ1-3, with 10 bases fitting TRBD1. Germline trimming cut 0 bases from V and 7 bases from J; bases unmatched to any gene: 3. CDR1 and CDR2 (germline): MNHEY, SVGAGI. This CDR3 spans 15 amino acids. This chain's CDR3 is CASSYSGQGENTIYF. For the CDR3, the DNA is TGTGCCAGCAGTTACTCAGGACAGGGGGAGAACACCATATATTTT.

The chain carries TRBV5-1 and TRBJ2-2; TRBD1 matches 9 bases. The CDR3 covers 16 residues. Trimming cost V 4 bases and J 6 bases; bases outside gene matches: 10. Germline CDR1 and CDR2: SGHRS and YFSETQ. CDR3 in DNA: TGCGCCAGCAGCCCCAGGCGGGACAGGGTAGCCGGGGAGCTGTTTTTT. It codes for CASSPRRDRVAGELFF.

In the case of this clone: Other DNA sequences in this specimen translate into the identical CDR3. This chain connects TRBV30 to TRBJ2-3, with a tentative D call TRBD1 (7 bases). Trimming stripped 3 bases from V and 3 bases from J, with 10 bases between. Looked up from germline, CDR1 is GTSNPN and CDR2 is SVGIG (reference sequence). The CDR3 has 13 residues. CDR3 coding DNA: TGTGCCTGGAGCAGGGGGGCGACAGATACGCAGTATTTT. Translated: CAWSRGATDTQYF.

The chain joins TRBV12-5 to TRBJ2-3; tentative D call: TRBD2 (6 bases). CDR1 and CDR2 (germline): LGHNT, FRNRAP. Between the trimmed V and J ends, which lost 4 bases and 0 bases, there was a span of 8 bases. The CDR3 is made up of 14 amino acids. CDR3 bases: TGTGCTAGTGGTTCCCGGGGGAGCACAGATACGCAGTATTTT. This encodes CASGSRGSTDTQYF.

The chain has TRBV7-9 and TRBJ2-7; TRBD2 might be the D (5 bases). CDR3 length: 16 residues. Per the germline V gene, CDR1 is SEHNR and CDR2 is FQNEAQ (reference sequence). Trimming took 5 bases from V and 0 from J, leaving 17 bases between them. The CDR3 here is CASSTKTVGSSYEQYF. The CDR3 bases are TGTGCCAGCAGCACAAAGACGGTGGGGAGCTCCTACGAGCAGTACTTC.

The chain links TRBV25-1 to TRBJ2-5, with 7 bases fitting TRBD2. The CDR3 has 14 residues. Germline CDR1 reads MGHDK; CDR2 reads SYGVNS. Trimming removed 3 bases from V and 0 bases from J; junction bases left unmatched: 1. The CDR3: CASSDGTNQETQYF. The CDR3 coding sequence is TGTGCCAGCAGTGACGGGACTAACCAAGAGACCCAGTACTTC.

Here the CDR3 reads CASSSSTGGQPQHF. The DNA of the CDR3 is TGTGCCAGCAGCTCAAGCACAGGGGGCCAGCCCCAGCATTTT. The J gene is TRBJ1-5, the V gene TRBV16, with 9 bases aligning to TRBD1. There are 14 residues in the CDR3. V trimming: 5 bases; J trimming: 7 bases; junction bases outside the gene matches: 6. The germline V gene encodes CDR1 KGHSY and CDR2 FQNENV.

J is TRBJ2-1 and V is TRBV20-1, with D tentatively TRBD2 (6 bases). The V end lost 3 bases, the J end lost 4 bases, and 28 bases lay between the germline ends. Germline-derived CDR1 and CDR2 are DFQATT and SNEGSKA (reference sequence). The CDR3 contains 19 residues. CDR3 nucleotide sequence: TGCAGTGCTAGTGCCCCAACCCGGGACTCTGAATCGCTTTACAATGAGCAGTTCTTC. Translation gives CSASAPTRDSESLYNEQFF.

The chain has TRBV19 and TRBJ2-1; no definite D call. This CDR3 spans 15 amino acids. The V gene lost 3 bases and the J gene lost 3 bases, with 12 bases spanning the gap. CDR1 and CDR2 (germline): LNHDA, SQIVND (reference sequence). The CDR3 spells CASSISVASYNEQFF. CDR3 bases: TGTGCCAGTAGTATCTCCGTGGCTAGCTACAATGAGCAGTTCTTC.

This chain joins TRBV19 and TRBJ2-1, with a tentative D call TRBD1 (5 bases). The germline V and J ends were trimmed by 8 bases and 0 bases, with 11 bases remaining between them. Per germline, CDR1 LNHDA and CDR2 SQIVND (reference sequence). This CDR3 is 14 amino acids long. Here the CDR3 DNA reads TGTGCCAGTGCCAGACAGAGCTCCTACAATGAGCAGTTCTTC. This encodes CASARQSSYNEQFF.

This clone has a count of ten or more. This chain uses TRBV6-1 with TRBJ1-3, with a possible D match to TRBD1 (6 bases). Per the germline V gene, CDR1 is MNHNS and CDR2 is SASEGT. The CDR3 covers 16 residues. V lost 2 bases, J lost 3 bases, and 14 bases lay in between. CDR3 DNA sequence: TGTGCCAGCAGTGAATCGCCTCGGACAGTTGGAAACACCATATATTTT. Translation: CASSESPRTVGNTIYF.

This clone was seen more than once but under ten times. V is TRBV3-1 (or the pseudogene TRBV3-2) and J is TRBJ1-2; TRBD1 is a possible D gene (5 bases). The CDR3 runs to 13 residues. The germline V gene has CDR1 LGHDT and CDR2 YNNKEL (reference sequence). The V end was cut by 3 bases, the J end by 8 bases, with 13 bases between. CDR3 DNA: TGTGCCAGCAGCCAGGACATTATGGGGGGCTACACCTTC. Encoded protein: CASSQDIMGGYTF.

The chain is built from TRBV18 and TRBJ2-7, with a tentative D call TRBD1 (5 bases). CDR3 length equals 13 residues. Trimming pared 3 bases from V and 4 bases from J, leaving 10 bases between. CDR1 is KGHSH, CDR2 LQKENI, per germline. DNA of the CDR3: TGTGCCAGCTCACCCGCGACAGTATACGAGCAGTACTTC. It encodes CASSPATVYEQYF.

The V call is TRBV18, the J call TRBJ2-3; 7 positions match TRBD1. With V trimmed by 5 bases and J by 5 bases, 4 bases remained unmatched. Germline CDR1 KGHSH, CDR2 LQKENI. The CDR3 extends over 13 amino acids. The CDR3 loop reads CASSRDSGDTQYF. As DNA, the CDR3 is TGTGCCAGCTCAAGGGACAGTGGAGATACGCAGTATTTT. Filled out from reference TRBV18 and TRBJ2-3, the complete variable domain reads NAGVMQNPRHLVRRRGQEARLRCSPMKGHSHVYWYRQLPEEGLKFMVYLQKENIIDESGMPKERFSAEFPKEGPSILRIQQVVRGDSAAYFCASSRDSGDTQYFGPGTRLTVL.